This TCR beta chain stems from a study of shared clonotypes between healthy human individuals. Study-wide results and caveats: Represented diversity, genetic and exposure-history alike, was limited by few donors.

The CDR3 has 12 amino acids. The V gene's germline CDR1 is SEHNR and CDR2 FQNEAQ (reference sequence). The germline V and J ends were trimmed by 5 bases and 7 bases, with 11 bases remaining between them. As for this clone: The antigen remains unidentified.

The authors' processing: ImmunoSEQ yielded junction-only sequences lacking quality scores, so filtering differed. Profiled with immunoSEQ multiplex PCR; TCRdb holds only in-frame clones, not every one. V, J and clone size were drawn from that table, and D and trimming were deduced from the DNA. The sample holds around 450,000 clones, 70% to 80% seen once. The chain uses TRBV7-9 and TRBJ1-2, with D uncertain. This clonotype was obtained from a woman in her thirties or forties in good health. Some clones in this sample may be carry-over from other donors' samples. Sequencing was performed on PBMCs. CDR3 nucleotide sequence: TGTGCCAGCAGCATCTCGACGGGTGGCTACACCTTC. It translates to CASSISTGGYTF.